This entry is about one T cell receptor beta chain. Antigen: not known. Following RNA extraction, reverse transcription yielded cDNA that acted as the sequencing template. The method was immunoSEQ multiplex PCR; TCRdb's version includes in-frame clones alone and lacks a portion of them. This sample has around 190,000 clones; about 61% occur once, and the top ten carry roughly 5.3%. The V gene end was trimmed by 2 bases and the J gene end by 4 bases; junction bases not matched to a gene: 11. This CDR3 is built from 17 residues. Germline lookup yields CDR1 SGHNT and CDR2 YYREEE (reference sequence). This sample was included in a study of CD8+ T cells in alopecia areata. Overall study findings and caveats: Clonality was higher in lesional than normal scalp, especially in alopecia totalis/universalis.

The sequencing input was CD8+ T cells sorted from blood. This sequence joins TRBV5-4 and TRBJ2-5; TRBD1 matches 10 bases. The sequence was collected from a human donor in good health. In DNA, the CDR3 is TGTGCCAGCAGCTTACCGGGACAGGGGCTCATGGGAGAGACCCAGTACTTC. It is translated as CASSLPGQGLMGETQYF.